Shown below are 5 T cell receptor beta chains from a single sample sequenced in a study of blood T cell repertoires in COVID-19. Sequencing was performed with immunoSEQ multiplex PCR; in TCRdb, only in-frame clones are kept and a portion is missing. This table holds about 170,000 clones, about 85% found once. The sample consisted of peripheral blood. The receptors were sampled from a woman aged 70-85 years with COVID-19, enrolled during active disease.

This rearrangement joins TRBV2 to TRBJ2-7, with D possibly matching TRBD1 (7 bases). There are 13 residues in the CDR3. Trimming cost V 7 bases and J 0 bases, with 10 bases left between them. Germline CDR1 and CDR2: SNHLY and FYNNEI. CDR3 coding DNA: TGTGCCAGCACAGGGGGGAGCTCCTACGAGCAGTACGTC. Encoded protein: CASTGGSSYEQYV.

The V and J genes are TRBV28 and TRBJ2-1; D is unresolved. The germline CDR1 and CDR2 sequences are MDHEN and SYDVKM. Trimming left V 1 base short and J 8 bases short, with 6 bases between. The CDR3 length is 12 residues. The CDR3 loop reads CASSLSVYEQFF. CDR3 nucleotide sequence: TGTGCCAGCAGTTTATCGGTCTATGAGCAGTTCTTC.

The CDR3 nucleotides are TGTGCCTGGAGTGTACAGAATGAGCAGTTCTTC. The encoded protein is CAWSVQNEQFF. V is TRBV30 and J is TRBJ2-1; D gene ambiguous. The CDR3 has 11 residues. Looked up from germline, CDR1 is GTSNPN and CDR2 is SVGIG (reference sequence). V shed 0 bases and J shed 7 bases, with 4 bases lying between them.

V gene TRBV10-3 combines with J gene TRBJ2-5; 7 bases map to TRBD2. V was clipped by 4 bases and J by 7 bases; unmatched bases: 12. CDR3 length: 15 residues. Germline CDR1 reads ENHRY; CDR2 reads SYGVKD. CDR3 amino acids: CAISAGRGGIGTQYF. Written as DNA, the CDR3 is TGTGCCATCAGTGCGGGACGGGGAGGGATAGGGACCCAGTACTTC.

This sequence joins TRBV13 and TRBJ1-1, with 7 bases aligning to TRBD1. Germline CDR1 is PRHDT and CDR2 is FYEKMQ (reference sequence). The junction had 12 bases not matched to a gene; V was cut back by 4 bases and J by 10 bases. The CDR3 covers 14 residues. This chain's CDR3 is CASSSQEQGRIAFF. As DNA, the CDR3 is TGTGCCAGCAGCTCCCAGGAACAGGGGCGAATAGCTTTCTTT.